Presented here are 13 T cell receptor beta chains from one specimen sequenced in a study of T cell repertoires in cytomegalovirus infection. Using its own MiXCR run on the reads, TCRdb lists one record per CDR3 protein. The data contain about 360,000 distinct CDR3 sequences, around 18% of them singletons. Source material: PBMCs. The origin of the receptors is a human donor in good health (CMV status not recorded). Some clones in this sample may be carry-over from other donors' samples.

CDR3 amino acids: CASSQGVGGYEQYF. CDR3 in DNA: TGCGCCAGCAGCCAAGGAGTAGGTGGTTACGAGCAGTACTTC. The chain joins TRBV4-1 to TRBJ2-7; D ambiguous. This CDR3 has 14 residues. V lost 1 base to trimming and J lost 4 bases, with 11 bases between them. Germline V gene sequence: CDR1 MGHRA, CDR2 YSYEKL.

This clonotype showed up just a few times. The rearrangement joins TRBV6-6 to TRBJ2-5; D ambiguous. The CDR3 is 15 residues long. V gave up 4 bases and J gave up 4 bases, with 16 bases separating them. In germline, CDR1 is MNHNY, CDR2 SVGAGI (reference sequence). The CDR3 sequence: CASSSNPGRRETQYF. CDR3 sequence (DNA): TGTGCCAGCAGTTCTAACCCTGGAAGACGAGAGACCCAGTACTTC.

This clonotype showed up just a few times. The chain links TRBV28 to TRBJ1-2; the D is unclear. From germline, CDR1 is MDHEN and CDR2 SYDVKM. The length of the CDR3 is 14 residues. The V and J ends lost 2 bases and 0 bases respectively, with 7 bases between them. CDR3 sequence: CASSLGMSNYGYTF. CDR3 nucleotide sequence: TGTGCCAGCAGTTTAGGGATGTCTAACTATGGCTACACCTTC.

The V call is TRBV27, the J call TRBJ1-1; TRBD1 aligns across 7 bases. CDR1 is MNHEY and CDR2 is SMNVEV in the germline V gene (reference sequence). Unmatched junction bases numbered 11, after V lost 6 bases and J lost 4 bases. This CDR3 has 15 residues. The CDR3 spells CASSNLGAGGTEAFF. The CDR3 bases are TGTGCCAGCAGCAACCTCGGGGCAGGGGGCACTGAAGCTTTCTTT.

The CDR3 loop is CASSYLIPGRNTDTQYF. The CDR3 DNA is TGTGCCAGCAGTTACTTGATACCGGGACGGAACACAGATACGCAGTATTTT. The chain carries TRBV6-2 or TRBV6-3 and TRBJ2-3, with D perhaps being TRBD1 or TRBD2 (5 bases each). Per the germline V gene, CDR1 is MNHEY and CDR2 is SVGEGT. This CDR3 is built from 17 residues. The V end was cut by 1 base, the J end by 2 bases, with 16 bases between.

This clonotype has a handful of counts. This sequence joins TRBV28 and TRBJ1-5, with 7 bases aligning to TRBD1. Germline CDR1 is MDHEN and CDR2 is SYDVKM. This CDR3 has 14 amino acids. V shed 2 bases and J 6 bases; nucleotides not matched to a gene: 4. The CDR3 sequence is CASSLDRVGQPQHF. CDR3 bases: TGTGCCAGCAGTTTAGACAGGGTTGGTCAGCCCCAGCATTTT.

V gene TRBV7-2 combines with J gene TRBJ2-3; a weak D match, TRBD1 (8 bases). Germline loops: CDR1 SGHTA, CDR2 FQGNSA. V gave up 9 bases and J gave up 4 bases, with 20 bases separating them. The CDR3 is 15 residues long. CDR3: CASTEDRGGPDTQYF. CDR3 in DNA: TGTGCCAGTACTGAAGACAGGGGAGGGCCAGATACGCAGTATTTT.

The gene calls are TRBV23-1 and TRBJ1-5; weak D call: TRBD1 (6 bases). TRBV23-1 is sorted into the ORF group, with uncertain function. Trimming removed 2 bases at V and 2 bases at J, with 16 bases between. The CDR3 spans 17 residues. CDR3 bases: TGCGCCAGCAGTCAAATCGGATGGCCAGGGGGCAATCAGCCCCAGCATTTT. Its protein product is CASSQIGWPGGNQPQHF.

V usage is TRBV6-1 and J usage is TRBJ2-3; no clear D gene. V dropped 1 base and J dropped 2 bases, with 7 bases sitting between them. The length of the CDR3 is 14 residues. CDR1 and CDR2 from the germline V gene are MNHNS and SASEGT. This chain's CDR3 is CASSEGGTTDTQYF. CDR3 sequence (DNA): TGTGCCAGCAGTGAAGGGGGTACCACAGATACGCAGTATTTT.

This clonotype came up a few times. CDR3 residues: CASRLGQLNTEAFF. In nucleotides, the CDR3 is TGTGCCAGCAGATTGGGACAGCTGAACACTGAAGCTTTCTTT. The J gene is TRBJ1-1, the V gene TRBV6-5; 7 bases are shared with TRBD1. The CDR3 has 14 residues. Per germline, CDR1 MNHEY and CDR2 SVGAGI. The J segment lost 0 bases and the V segment lost 6 bases, leaving 4 bases of the junction unmatched.

This clonotype was detected ten times or more. The CDR3, as DNA: TGTGCCAGCAGCCGGACAGGGGAGTACAATGAGCAGTTCTTC. It codes for CASSRTGEYNEQFF. The chain recombines TRBV7-2 with TRBJ2-1; 9 positions match TRBD1. With V trimmed by 5 bases and J by 4 bases, 3 bases remained unmatched. The germline V gene encodes CDR1 SGHTA and CDR2 FQGNSA. The CDR3 runs to 14 residues. The full variable domain, with the rest looked up from reference TRBV7-2 and TRBJ2-1, is GAGVSQSPSNKVTEKGKDVELRCDPISGHTALYWYRQSLGQGLEFLIYFQGNSAPDKSGLPSDRFSAERTGGSVSTLTIQRTQQEDSAVYLCASSRTGEYNEQFFGPGTRLTVL.

The genes are TRBV27 and TRBJ2-3; no firm D call. This CDR3 contains 13 residues. CDR1 is MNHEY, CDR2 SMNVEV, per germline (reference sequence). Trimming removed 0 bases at V and 5 bases at J, with 6 bases between. CDR3 region: CASSLSSGDTQYF. As DNA, the CDR3 is TGTGCCAGCAGTTTATCGTCAGGAGATACGCAGTATTTT.

This clonotype was observed a handful of times. The rearrangement joins TRBV6-6 to TRBJ2-1, with 9 bases aligning to TRBD1. This CDR3 is 15 amino acids long. Germline lookup yields CDR1 MNHNY and CDR2 SVGAGI (reference sequence). The ends lost 4 bases at V and 5 bases at J; junction bases unmatched: 6. CDR3 protein: CASSSVDRGDNEQFF. The CDR3 DNA is TGTGCCAGCAGTTCCGTAGACAGGGGGGACAATGAGCAGTTCTTC.